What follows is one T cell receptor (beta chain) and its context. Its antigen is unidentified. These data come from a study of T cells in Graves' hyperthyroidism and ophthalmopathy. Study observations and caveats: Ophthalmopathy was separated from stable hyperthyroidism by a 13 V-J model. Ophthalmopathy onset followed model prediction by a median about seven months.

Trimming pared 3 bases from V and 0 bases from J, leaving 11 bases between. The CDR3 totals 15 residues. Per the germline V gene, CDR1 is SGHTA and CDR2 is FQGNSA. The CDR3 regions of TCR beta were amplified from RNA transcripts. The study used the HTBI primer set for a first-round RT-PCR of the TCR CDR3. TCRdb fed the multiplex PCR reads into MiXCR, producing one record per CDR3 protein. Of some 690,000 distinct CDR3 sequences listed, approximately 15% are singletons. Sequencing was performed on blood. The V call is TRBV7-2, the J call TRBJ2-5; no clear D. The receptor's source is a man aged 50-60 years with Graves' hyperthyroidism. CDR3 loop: CASSFQTGYQETQYF. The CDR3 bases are TGTGCCAGCAGCTTCCAAACCGGGTACCAAGAGACCCAGTACTTC.